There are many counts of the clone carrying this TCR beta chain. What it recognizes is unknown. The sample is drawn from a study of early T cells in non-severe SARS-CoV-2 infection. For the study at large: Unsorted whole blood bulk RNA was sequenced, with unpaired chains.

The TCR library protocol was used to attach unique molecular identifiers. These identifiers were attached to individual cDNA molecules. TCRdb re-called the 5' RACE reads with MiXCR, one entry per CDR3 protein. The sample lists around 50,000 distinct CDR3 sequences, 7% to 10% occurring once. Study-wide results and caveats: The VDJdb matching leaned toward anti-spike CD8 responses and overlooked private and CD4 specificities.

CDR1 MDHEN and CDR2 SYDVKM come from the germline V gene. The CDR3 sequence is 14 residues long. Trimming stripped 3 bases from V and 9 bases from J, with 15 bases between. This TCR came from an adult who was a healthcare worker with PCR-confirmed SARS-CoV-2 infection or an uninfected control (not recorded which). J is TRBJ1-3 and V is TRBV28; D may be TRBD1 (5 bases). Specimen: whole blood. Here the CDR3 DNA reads TGTGCCAGCAGTTTTAGTTCTACCGGGGGCACCATATATTTT. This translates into CASSFSSTGGTIYF.